These T cell receptor beta chains were read from a single sample in a study of response to subunit inactivated influenza vaccine. MiXCR was run by TCRdb on the RT-PCR reads, yielding one entry per CDR3 protein. Of more than 450,000 distinct CDR3 sequences in the sample, approximately 11% were seen once. Separately, the same data were catalogued under a study of T cells expressing NK-cell markers.

The input for sequencing was PBMCs from blood, taken on the day of vaccination. The receptors stem from a man aged 45 to 65 who received an inactivated influenza vaccine. CDR3s include the opening cysteine and the closing phenylalanine or tryptophan. Each record gives: J gene, D gene, V gene, clone size, CDR3 DNA, CDR3 protein. D genes are given only for firm matches. Size values are once, few and many counts, or a class for expanded clones, and some rows have none.

TRBJ2-1	TRBD2	TRBV24-1	-	TGTGCCACCAGTGATTTTTCGAGCGGGAGGTCATATGAGCAGTTCTTC	CATSDFSSGRSYEQFF
TRBJ2-2	-	TRBV11-2	many	TGTGCCAGCAGCTTAGGTTACGGGACTCAGGACACCGGGGAGCTGTTTTTT	CASSLGYGTQDTGELFF
TRBJ2-3	TRBD2	TRBV5-1	few	TGCGCCAGCAGCCCGGGACTAGCTTTGGATACGCAGTATTTT	CASSPGLALDTQYF
TRBJ1-2	-	TRBV7-9	-	TGTGCCAGCAGCTCAGAGACCGCATACACCTTC	CASSSETAYTF
TRBJ2-5	-	TRBV7-9	-	TGTGCCAGCAGCCTAGATGGGCCCATCGCGGAGACCCAGTACTTC	CASSLDGPIAETQYF
TRBJ1-1	-	TRBV12-3/TRBV12-4	-	TGTGCCAGCAGTGCCTCAGAGGGTGAAGCTTTCTTT	CASSASEGEAFF
TRBJ1-1	-	TRBV9	-	TGTGCCAGCAGCGGGGGGGGGCCTGAAGCTTTCTTT	CASSGGGPEAFF
TRBJ1-5	-	TRBV6-2/TRBV6-3	-	TGTGCCAGCAGTTACACTAACCAATTACAGGACGTCTATAGCAATCAGCCCCAGCATTTT	CASSYTNQLQDVYSNQPQHF
TRBJ1-1	-	TRBV5-1	many	TGCGCCAGCAGCTTGAGCATCGGGGCGGTCACTGAAGCTTTCTTT	CASSLSIGAVTEAFF
TRBJ1-2	-	TRBV25-1	few	TGTGCCAGCAGTTCAGCTGTCTTTGCCGCAAATGGCTACACCTTC	CASSSAVFAANGYTF
TRBJ1-5	TRBD1	TRBV20-1	few	TGCAGTGCCTCGGGACAGGATAGCAATCAGCCCCAGCATTTT	CSASGQDSNQPQHF
TRBJ1-5	TRBD1	TRBV27	few	TGTGCCAGCAGTTCCGGACAGGGCTATAGCAATCAGCCCCAGCATTTT	CASSSGQGYSNQPQHF
TRBJ2-5	-	TRBV15	few	TGTGCCACCAATTCAGGGTACCAAGAGACCCAGTACTTC	CATNSGYQETQYF
TRBJ1-1	-	TRBV4-3	few	TGCGCCAGCAGCCAAAATGGACGGGGGCTGGCCACTGAAGCTTTCTTT	CASSQNGRGLATEAFF
TRBJ2-5	-	TRBV29-1	many	TGCAGCGTTGACACGCGCCAAGAGACCCAGTACTTC	CSVDTRQETQYF
TRBJ2-5	-	TRBV20-1	-	TGCAGTGCTAGTATAGGGGTACAGACCCAGTACTTC	CSASIGVQTQYF
TRBJ2-3	TRBD2	TRBV20-1	-	TGCAGTGCTAGAGATCTATCAGCGGGGGGCACAGATACGCAGTATTTT	CSARDLSAGGTDTQYF
TRBJ2-7	TRBD2	TRBV20-1	-	TGCAGTGCTAGAGTCCTGGGTAGCGGGCCACCCTACGAGCAGTACTTC	CSARVLGSGPPYEQYF
TRBJ2-3	TRBD2	TRBV2	-	TGTGCCACTAGGAGACTAGCGGGGGGTGATACGCAGTATTTT	CATRRLAGGDTQYF
TRBJ1-2	-	TRBV7-9	-	TGTGCCAGCAGCAAAGGGTTAGAGGTAGTCGGCTACACCTTC	CASSKGLEVVGYTF
TRBJ1-1	TRBD1	TRBV5-1	few	TGCGCCAGCAGCCCCCTCGGGGGTCGCCCGGGACAGGGCAAGGTGGACACTGAAGCTTTCTTT	CASSPLGGRPGQGKVDTEAFF
TRBJ2-2	TRBD2	TRBV4-1	-	TGCGCCAGCAGCAAATGGGACTACACGAACACCGGGGAGCTGTTTTTT	CASSKWDYTNTGELFF
TRBJ2-3	-	TRBV5-1	many	TGTGCCAGCAGCTTGACCGGCCGCACAGATACGCAGTATTTT	CASSLTGRTDTQYF
TRBJ2-1	TRBD2	TRBV5-1	few	TGCGCCAGCAGCTTGGAAGCGGCTAGCGGGGGAGGTGAGCAGTTCTTC	CASSLEAASGGGEQFF
TRBJ2-1	-	TRBV7-9	few	TGTGCCAGCAGCCTCGGCAGGGAGGTATTATGGGGTGAGCAGTTCTTC	CASSLGREVLWGEQFF
TRBJ2-1	-	TRBV7-9	few	TGTGCCAGCAGGGAGGGGGCTCGCTACAATGAGCAGTTCTTC	CASREGARYNEQFF
TRBJ2-1	-	TRBV5-1	few	TGCGCCAGCAGCTTGACGGGTTCAAGCTCCTACAATGAGCAGTTCTTC	CASSLTGSSSYNEQFF
TRBJ1-1	TRBD1	TRBV10-3	-	TGTGCCATCACCTCGACAGGGACCACTGAAGCTTTCTTT	CAITSTGTTEAFF
TRBJ2-1	TRBD2	TRBV6-1	-	TGTGCCAGCAGGTCTAGCGGAGACAATGAGCAGTTCTTC	CASRSSGDNEQFF
TRBJ2-1	TRBD2	TRBV4-2	few	TGTGCCAGCAGCCAAACTAGCGGGGGGGCCTACAATGAGCAGTTCTTC	CASSQTSGGAYNEQFF
TRBJ2-5	-	TRBV20-1	-	TGCAGTGCTCCCCCGGGCCACGGGAGGACCCAGTACTTC	CSAPPGHGRTQYF
TRBJ2-3	TRBD2	TRBV28	few	TGTGCCAGCAGTGTTTTGTCTAGCGGAGGCACAGATACGCAGTATTTT	CASSVLSSGGTDTQYF
TRBJ1-1	TRBD1	TRBV12-3/TRBV12-4	-	TGTGCCAGCAACCCTTGGACAGGGGCTGAAGCTTTCTTT	CASNPWTGAEAFF
TRBJ2-6	-	TRBV5-1	few	TGCGCCAGCAGCACGAACTCTGGGGCCAACGTCCTGACTTTC	CASSTNSGANVLTF
TRBJ1-1	-	TRBV3-1	few	TGTGCCAGCAGCCAAGAGGGACGGAGAGCTTTCTTT	CASSQEGRRAFF
TRBJ2-5	-	TRBV25-1	few	TGTGCCAGCAGCAGAGGGAGTTATCCCCAGTACTTC	CASSRGSYPQYF
TRBJ2-3	TRBD2	TRBV29-1	-	TGCAGCGCTGCCGGGGGGGTTACAGATACGCAGTATTTT	CSAAGGVTDTQYF
TRBJ1-2	-	TRBV20-1	-	TGCAGTGCTAGACAGGTAGCTAACTATGGCTACACCTTC	CSARQVANYGYTF
TRBJ2-5	-	TRBV3-1	many	TGCGCCAGCAGCCAAGTTTCGGAGACCCAGTACTTC	CASSQVSETQYF
TRBJ2-2	-	TRBV3-1	few	TGTGCCAGCAGCCAATGGGGGACCACTCGTGTAGGCACCGGGGAGCTGTTTTTT	CASSQWGTTRVGTGELFF
TRBJ1-5	-	TRBV12-1	-	TGTGCCAGGGGCCCCGGGCGCAATCAGCCCCAGCATTTT	CARGPGRNQPQHF
TRBJ2-1	-	TRBV15	-	TGTGCCACCAGCTCTAGCGAAAACAATGAGCAGTTCTTC	CATSSSENNEQFF
TRBJ2-1	TRBD2	TRBV5-5	few	TGTGCCAGCAGCTTGGGGGACTACGTCTTTTACGAGCAGTTCTTC	CASSLGDYVFYEQFF
TRBJ2-1	-	TRBV6-5	-	TGTGCCAGCAGTTACCAGGACAATGAGCAGTTCTTC	CASSYQDNEQFF
TRBJ2-1	TRBD2	TRBV5-1	-	TGCGCCAGCAGCTTCAATAGCGGGAGCTCCTACAATGAGCAGTTCTTC	CASSFNSGSSYNEQFF
TRBJ2-7	-	TRBV7-2	once	TGTGCCAGCAGCTTAATTAGGGACCACGAGCAGTACTTC	CASSLIRDHEQYF
TRBJ1-5	TRBD1	TRBV5-6	-	TGTGCCAGCAGCACCTCACCCAGGGGGAATCAGCCCCAGCATTTT	CASSTSPRGNQPQHF
TRBJ1-2	TRBD1	TRBV28	few	TGTGCCAGCAGTTTGCTCACAGGGGACGACTATGGCTACACCTTC	CASSLLTGDDYGYTF